Below are 29 T cell receptor beta chains sequenced from a single sample in a study of blood T cell repertoires in COVID-19. The protocol was immunoSEQ multiplex PCR, while the TCRdb copy is restricted to in-frame clones and leaves out a portion. Of roughly 190,000 clones in the sample, about 93% were seen once. Sequenced: peripheral blood. Receptor source: a man aged 45-60 years with acute or convalescent COVID-19.

The genes are TRBV20-1 and TRBJ2-5; perhaps TRBD2 as D (6 bases). Germline V lookup: CDR1 DFQATT, CDR2 SNEGSKA (reference sequence). This CDR3 has 13 residues. V lost 3 bases and J lost 5, with 13 bases in between. Here the CDR3 DNA reads TGCAGTGCTAGTCCTGGGGGAGGCGAGACCCAGTACTTC. Encoded protein: CSASPGGGETQYF.

The V call is TRBV7-2, the J call TRBJ1-1, with D possibly TRBD1 on 5 matching bases. The ends were cut back, 4 bases at V and 0 bases at J, with 9 bases in the middle. This CDR3 is 14 amino acids long. The germline CDR1 and CDR2 sequences are SGHTA and FQGNSA. CDR3 sequence: CASSWRTMNTEAFF. The CDR3 nucleotides are TGTGCCAGCAGCTGGCGGACAATGAACACTGAAGCTTTCTTT. Full variable domain (outside the CDR3, taken from reference TRBV7-2 and TRBJ1-1): GAGVSQSPSNKVTEKGKDVELRCDPISGHTALYWYRQSLGQGLEFLIYFQGNSAPDKSGLPSDRFSAERTGGSVSTLTIQRTQQEDSAVYLCASSWRTMNTEAFFGQGTRLTVV.

The CDR3 DNA reads TGTGCCAGCAGCTTTGAGGGGGGACTAGATATCGGCGAGCAGTACTTC. Translating it yields CASSFEGGLDIGEQYF. The J gene is TRBJ2-7, the V gene TRBV7-2, with TRBD2 matching 8 bases. The ends lost 3 bases at V and 6 bases at J; junction bases unmatched: 13. CDR1 and CDR2 from the germline V gene are SGHTA and FQGNSA. The CDR3 loop spans 16 amino acids. Variable domain in full (rest from reference TRBV7-2 and TRBJ2-7): GAGVSQSPSNKVTEKGKDVELRCDPISGHTALYWYRQSLGQGLEFLIYFQGNSAPDKSGLPSDRFSAERTGGSVSTLTIQRTQQEDSAVYLCASSFEGGLDIGEQYFGPGTRLTVT.

CDR3 loop: CSVEREGTDQETQYF. The CDR3 nucleotides read TGCAGCGTTGAACGGGAAGGGACTGATCAAGAGACCCAGTACTTC. The rearrangement links TRBV29-1 to TRBJ2-5, with a tentative D call TRBD2 (6 bases). Trimming pared 2 bases from V and 2 bases from J, leaving 15 bases between. Germline assignment: CDR1 SQVTM and CDR2 ANQGSEA. The CDR3 is made up of 15 amino acids.

The J gene is TRBJ1-5, the V gene TRBV4-2; D is unresolved. The V end lost 1 base, the J end lost 0 bases, and 7 bases lay between the germline ends. The germline gives CDR1 LGHNA, CDR2 YNFKEQ. This CDR3 is built from 15 residues. CDR3: CASSQGQYSNQPQHF. In nucleotides, the CDR3 is TGTGCCAGCAGCCAAGGTCAGTATAGCAATCAGCCCCAGCATTTT.

CDR3 DNA sequence: TGTGCCAGCAGGTCCAAGGGGGTTTCTGAAGCTTTCTTT. Protein sequence: CASRSKGVSEAFF. The gene calls are TRBV2 and TRBJ1-1; weak D call: TRBD1 (6 bases). Germline values: CDR1 SNHLY, CDR2 FYNNEI. This CDR3 spans 13 amino acids. The ends were cut back, 6 bases at V and 6 bases at J, with 14 bases in the middle.

This sequence joins TRBV6-5 and TRBJ2-3; 7 bases fit TRBD2. Germline V lookup: CDR1 MNHEY, CDR2 SVGAGI. The CDR3 runs to 13 residues. In DNA form, the CDR3 reads TGTGCTCTTGGTGAGCGGGACACAGATACGCAGTATTTT. Protein: CALGERDTDTQYF.

The chain couples TRBV15 to TRBJ1-6, with 9 positions matching TRBD1. J lost 8 bases, V lost 3 bases, and 5 bases had no gene match. The CDR3 has 15 residues. Germline loops: CDR1 LNHNV, CDR2 YYDKDF (reference sequence). CDR3 amino acids: CATSSGQGTHSPLHF. CDR3 in DNA: TGTGCCACCAGCAGCGGACAGGGGACGCATTCACCCCTCCACTTT.

To note about this clone: This sample also contains other DNA sequences that code for the same CDR3. This chain connects TRBV7-9 to TRBJ2-3, with 7 bases matching TRBD2. The CDR3 contains 13 residues. CDR1 is SEHNR and CDR2 is FQNEAQ in the germline V gene (reference sequence). With 4 bases clipped from V and 9 bases from J, the junction kept 7 bases outside the gene matches. As DNA, the CDR3 is TGTGCCAGCAGCTCCGGGGGGACCGACACGCAGTATTTT. The encoded protein is CASSSGGTDTQYF.

The chain couples TRBV6-5 to TRBJ1-1; D unresolved. The CDR3 runs to 15 residues. Per germline, CDR1 MNHEY and CDR2 SVGAGI. The V end lost 0 bases, the J end lost 3 bases, and 11 bases lay between the germline ends. The CDR3 reads CASSYSQASHTEAFF. The CDR3 DNA sequence: TGTGCCAGCAGTTACTCGCAGGCGAGTCACACTGAAGCTTTCTTT.

The rearrangement links TRBV5-1 to TRBJ2-1; 9 bases are shared with TRBD2. Germline trimming cut 3 bases from V and 4 bases from J; bases unmatched to any gene: 11. CDR3 size: 17 residues. The germline gives CDR1 SGHRS, CDR2 YFSETQ. Here the CDR3 DNA reads TGCGCCAGCAGCTCAGGCGCCAGCGGGGGGCTTTACAATGAGCAGTTCTTC. This encodes CASSSGASGGLYNEQFF.

This chain connects TRBV12-3 or TRBV12-4 to TRBJ2-2; TRBD2 might be the D (5 bases). Trimming took off 7 bases at V and 6 bases at J, with 9 bases between the two ends. The CDR3 has 12 amino acids. Here the CDR3 DNA reads TGTGCCAGCACCCGTAGCGCCGGGGAGCTGTTTTTT. Translating it yields CASTRSAGELFF.

This rearrangement joins TRBV6-5 to TRBJ1-1; 11 positions match TRBD1. Trimming took 7 bases from V and 2 from J; bases not matched to a gene: 6. Germline CDR1 MNHEY, CDR2 SVGAGI. CDR3 size: 15 residues. CDR3 coding DNA: TGTGCCAGCACCTCGAGGACAGGGGGCAACACTGAAGCTTTCTTT. Residues: CASTSRTGGNTEAFF.

This chain links TRBV6-5 with TRBJ1-2, with D unresolved. The CDR3 extends over 14 amino acids. The V gene's germline CDR1 is MNHEY and CDR2 SVGAGI. V was cut by 7 bases and J by 2 bases, with 14 bases left in between. Here the CDR3 reads CASTLPGGNYGYTF. DNA for the CDR3: TGTGCCAGCACCCTTCCAGGAGGCAACTATGGCTACACCTTC.

This clone has only a few counts. V gene TRBV18 combines with J gene TRBJ2-7; 11 nucleotides line up with TRBD1. CDR1 and CDR2 from the germline V gene are KGHSH and LQKENI. The CDR3 is made up of 17 amino acids. V lost 4 bases to trimming and J lost 6 bases; unmatched junction nucleotides: 14. The CDR3 here is CASSRDRDRGLTSEQYV. In DNA form, the CDR3 reads TGTGCCAGCTCACGGGACCGGGACAGGGGGTTAACTAGCGAGCAGTACGTC.

The chain carries TRBV2 and TRBJ2-3; 10 bases agree with TRBD2. V trimming: 6 bases; J trimming: 4 bases; junction bases outside the gene matches: 13. Germline CDR1 and CDR2: SNHLY and FYNNEI. This CDR3 region has 17 residues. The CDR3 DNA reads TGTGCCAGCAGAGAGAGCTATAGACTAGCGGGTCCAGATACGCAGTATTTT. Protein sequence: CASRESYRLAGPDTQYF.

This chain connects TRBV28 to TRBJ2-7; TRBD1 might be the D (5 bases). CDR1 is MDHEN, CDR2 SYDVKM, per germline. V shed 4 bases and J shed 2 bases, with 9 bases lying between them. The CDR3 has 13 amino acids. CDR3: CASSSDIAYEQYF. As DNA, the CDR3 is TGTGCCAGCAGTTCGGACATAGCCTACGAGCAGTACTTC. Full variable domain (outside the CDR3, taken from reference TRBV28 and TRBJ2-7): DVKVTQSSRYLVKRTGEKVFLECVQDMDHENMFWYRQDPGLGLRLIYFSYDVKMKEKGDIPEGYSVSREKKERFSLILESASTNQTSMYLCASSSDIAYEQYFGPGTRLTVT.

This clone has a single count. This chain links TRBV19 with TRBJ2-1; D call uncertain. Looked up from germline, CDR1 is LNHDA and CDR2 is SQIVND (reference sequence). The V gene lost 4 bases and the J gene lost 0 bases, with 13 bases spanning the gap. This CDR3 contains 16 residues. CDR3 sequence reads: CASSTPPKSSYNEQFF. CDR3 nucleotides: TGTGCCAGTAGTACCCCCCCTAAGAGCTCCTACAATGAGCAGTTCTTC.

The chain has TRBV7-2 and TRBJ2-5; possible D gene TRBD2, 7 bases. The CDR3 is 14 residues long. V lost 6 bases, J lost 0 bases, and 11 bases lay in between. In germline, CDR1 is SGHTA, CDR2 FQGNSA. The CDR3 DNA sequence: TGTGCCAGCAGGCCGGGGGGCTACCAAGAGACCCAGTACTTC. It encodes CASRPGGYQETQYF.

The V gene is TRBV9, the J gene TRBJ1-1; 9 bases are a match to TRBD1. Germline V gene sequence: CDR1 SGDLS, CDR2 YYNGEE. The J segment lost 3 bases and the V segment lost 0 bases, leaving 12 bases of the junction unmatched. The CDR3 totals 18 residues. In nucleotides, the CDR3 is TGTGCCAGCAGCGTAGGGGTACAGGGGGCGCGTAAGTACACTGAAGCTTTCTTT. Protein product: CASSVGVQGARKYTEAFF.

This chain uses TRBV27 with TRBJ2-3; no clear D gene. Germline values: CDR1 MNHEY, CDR2 SMNVEV (reference sequence). This CDR3 region has 15 residues. Trimming shortened V by 2 bases and J by 2 bases, and 11 bases separated the two germline ends. DNA of the CDR3: TGTGCCAGCAGTTTAGAACCAGGAATCACAGATACGCAGTATTTT. As protein: CASSLEPGITDTQYF.

V usage is TRBV29-1 and J usage is TRBJ2-7; TRBD2 matches at 8 bases. CDR3 length: 13 residues. Germline lookup yields CDR1 SQVTM and CDR2 ANQGSEA. Trimming cost V 6 bases and J 3 bases; bases outside gene matches: 7. For the CDR3, the DNA is TGCAGCGTCTTAGGGCTAGCGGGCTACGAGCAGTACTTC. Translating gives CSVLGLAGYEQYF.

V is TRBV6-4 and J is TRBJ1-1; 7 bases map to TRBD1. J gave up 4 bases and V 6 bases, and 5 bases lay outside the gene matches. Germline loops: CDR1 MRHNA, CDR2 SNTAGT. The CDR3 is 13 amino acids. CDR3 amino acids: CASSADRRTEAFF. The DNA of the CDR3 is TGTGCCAGCAGCGCGGACAGGCGCACTGAAGCTTTCTTT.

V and J are TRBV18 and TRBJ1-1; D remains ambiguous. The length of the CDR3 is 13 residues. Germline V gene sequence: CDR1 KGHSH, CDR2 LQKENI. V was trimmed by 2 bases and J by 0 bases, leaving 4 bases between them. The CDR3 DNA reads as TGTGCCAGCTCACCATCGGTGAACACTGAAGCTTTCTTT. Amino acid sequence: CASSPSVNTEAFF. The variable domain in full, completed from reference TRBV18 and TRBJ1-1, reads NAGVMQNPRHLVRRRGQEARLRCSPMKGHSHVYWYRQLPEEGLKFMVYLQKENIIDESGMPKERFSAEFPKEGPSILRIQQVVRGDSAAYFCASSPSVNTEAFFGQGTRLTVV.

This chain connects TRBV6-1 to TRBJ2-2, with D tentatively TRBD1 (6 bases). The CDR3 spans 13 residues. Germline CDR1 MNHNS, CDR2 SASEGT. Trimming removed 5 bases at V and 3 bases at J, with 7 bases between. The CDR3 bases are TGTGCCAGCAGTCCAGGGGACACCGGGGAGCTGTTTTTT. Its protein is CASSPGDTGELFF.

The genes are TRBV10-3 and TRBJ2-1; D is perhaps TRBD1 (6 bases). The CDR3 runs to 14 residues. V was pared by 8 bases and J by 7 bases, with 18 bases between. Germline CDR1 is ENHRY and CDR2 is SYGVKD. The CDR3: CAISRQDTRNEQFF. The CDR3 DNA is TGTGCCATCTCCCGACAGGATACGAGGAATGAGCAGTTCTTC.

The rearrangement joins TRBV2 to TRBJ1-4; D not resolved. Germline V lookup: CDR1 SNHLY, CDR2 FYNNEI. CDR3 length: 14 residues. V gave up 6 bases and J gave up 5 bases, with 13 bases separating them. The CDR3 coding sequence is TGTGCCAGCAGGAACCCCAAGAGGAATGAAAAACTGTTTTTT. As protein: CASRNPKRNEKLFF.

The chain combines TRBV6-5 with TRBJ2-5; the match to TRBD1 covers 7 bases. Unmatched junction bases numbered 13, after V lost 4 bases and J lost 5 bases. This CDR3 is 16 amino acids long. The germline CDR1 and CDR2 sequences are MNHEY and SVGAGI. CDR3 bases: TGTGCCAGCAGTTCACCCAGGACAGGACCCCAGGAGACCCAGTACTTC. Its translation: CASSSPRTGPQETQYF.

This clone was seen once. The chain links TRBV9 to TRBJ2-2; 7 bases agree with TRBD2. Germline CDR1 is SGDLS and CDR2 is YYNGEE. The J segment lost 8 bases and the V segment lost 5 bases, leaving 12 bases of the junction unmatched. The CDR3 covers 15 residues. CDR3 loop: CASSLGGQNRGELFF. The CDR3 DNA reads TGTGCCAGCAGTTTGGGAGGGCAGAACCGAGGGGAGCTGTTTTTT. Full variable domain (rest looked up from reference TRBV9 and TRBJ2-2): DSGVTQTPKHLITATGQRVTLRCSPRSGDLSVYWYQQSLDQGLQFLIQYYNGEERAKGNILERFSAQQFPDLHSELNLSSLELGDSALYFCASSLGGQNRGELFFGEGSRLTVL.